These 5 T cell receptor beta chains originate from one sample sequenced in a study of human T cells and chemical hapten exposure. Library preparation tagged each individual cDNA molecule with a unique molecular identifier. TCRdb itself ran the reads through MiXCR, one entry per CDR3 protein. The data contain more than 100,000 distinct CDR3 sequences, over 7.5% of them seen just once; the ten biggest clones take up around 1.5%. Blood, whole and unfractionated, served as the source for total RNA extraction. Sequenced input: whole blood. The source of these receptors is a human donor in good health. Some clones in this sample may be carry-over from other donors' samples.

This clonotype showed up just a few times. V usage is TRBV3-1 and J usage is TRBJ2-2; 12 positions match TRBD1. CDR1 LGHDT and CDR2 YNNKEL come from the germline V gene (reference sequence). CDR3 size: 19 residues. The trim removed 4 bases at V and 5 bases at J, leaving 14 bases unmatched. CDR3 bases: TGTGCCAGCAGCCGCATAGCACCGGGACAGGGGGCGTGGACCGGGGAGCTGTTTTTT. Amino acid sequence: CASSRIAPGQGAWTGELFF. Full variable domain (remainder filled in from reference TRBV3-1 and TRBJ2-2): DTAVSQTPKYLVTQMGNDKSIKCEQNLGHDTMYWYKQDSKKFLKIMFSYNNKELIINETVPNRFSPKSPDKAHLNLHINSLELGDSAVYFCASSRIAPGQGAWTGELFFGEGSRLTVL.

This clonotype turned up a few times. The chain couples TRBV30 to TRBJ1-6; TRBD1 might be the D (5 bases). The CDR3 is 15 residues long. CDR1 is GTSNPN, CDR2 SVGIG, per germline (reference sequence). Trimming pared 3 bases from V and 6 bases from J, leaving 15 bases between. CDR3 nucleotides: TGTGCCTGGAGAGGGGTGAAAGGTGGTAATTCACCCCTCCACTTT. Encoded protein: CAWRGVKGGNSPLHF. The complete variable domain, with remaining parts taken from reference TRBV30 and TRBJ1-6, reads SQTIHQWPATLVQPVGSPLSLECTVEGTSNPNLYWYRQAAGRGLQLLFYSVGIGQISSEVPQNLSASRPQDRQFILSSKKLLLSDSGFYLCAWRGVKGGNSPLHFGNGTRLTVT.

J is TRBJ2-5 and V is TRBV6-2 or TRBV6-3; D may be TRBD1 or TRBD2 (5 bases each). Trimming removed 5 bases at V and 13 bases at J, with 20 bases between. Germline V gene lookup returns CDR1 MNHEY and CDR2 SVGEGT. This CDR3 spans 13 amino acids. The chain's CDR3 is CASSAPGRSPGYF. The DNA of the CDR3 is TGTGCCAGCAGTGCGCCGGGACGGAGCCCGGGGTACTTC.

There are a few counts of this clonotype. This chain uses TRBV3-1 with TRBJ1-1; the D is unclear. CDR1 LGHDT and CDR2 YNNKEL come from the germline V gene (reference sequence). The CDR3 consists of 17 residues. V lost 1 base and J 1 base, leaving 16 bases between the germline ends. For the CDR3, the DNA is TGTGCCAGCAGCCAAGTAGGGTCGAGTCTCCCGAACACTGAAGCTTTCTTT. This encodes CASSQVGSSLPNTEAFF.

This clonotype was recorded at least ten times. This chain joins TRBV30 and TRBJ1-5; weak D call: TRBD1 (6 bases). V lost 0 bases, J lost 4 bases, and 7 bases lay in between. The CDR3 sequence is 13 residues long. CDR1 and CDR2 from the germline V gene are GTSNPN and SVGIG (reference sequence). CDR3 sequence: CAWSVQGNQPQHF. The CDR3 DNA is TGTGCCTGGAGTGTACAGGGTAATCAGCCCCAGCATTTT.